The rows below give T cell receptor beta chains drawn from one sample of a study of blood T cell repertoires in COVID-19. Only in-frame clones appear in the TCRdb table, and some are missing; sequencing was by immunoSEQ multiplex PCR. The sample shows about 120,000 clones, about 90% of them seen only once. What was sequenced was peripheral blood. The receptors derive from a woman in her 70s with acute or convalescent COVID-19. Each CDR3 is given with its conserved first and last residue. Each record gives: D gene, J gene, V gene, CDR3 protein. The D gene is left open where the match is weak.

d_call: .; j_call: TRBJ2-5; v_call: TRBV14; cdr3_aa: CASSQDRGETQYF
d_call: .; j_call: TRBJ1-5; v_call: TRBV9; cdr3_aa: CASSDIGNQPQHF
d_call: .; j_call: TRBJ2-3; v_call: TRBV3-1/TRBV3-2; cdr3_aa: CASSQGNGGPHTQYF
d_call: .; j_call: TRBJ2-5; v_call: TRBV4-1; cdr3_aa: CASSQGGTQYF
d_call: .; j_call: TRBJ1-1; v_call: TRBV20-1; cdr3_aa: CSASPGMNRGHPGWGNAEAFF
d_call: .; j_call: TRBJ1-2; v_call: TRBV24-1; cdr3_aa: CATSDRQKGPNYGYTF
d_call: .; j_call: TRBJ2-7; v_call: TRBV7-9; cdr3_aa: CASSSTGYEQYF
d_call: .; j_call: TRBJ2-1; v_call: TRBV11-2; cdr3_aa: CASSLDRGLWYEQFF
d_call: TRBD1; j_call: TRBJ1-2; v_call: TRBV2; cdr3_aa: CASSPGQGLYGYTF
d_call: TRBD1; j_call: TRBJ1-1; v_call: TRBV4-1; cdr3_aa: CASSPTGINTEAFF
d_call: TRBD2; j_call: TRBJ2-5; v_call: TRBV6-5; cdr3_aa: CASILGGSETQYF